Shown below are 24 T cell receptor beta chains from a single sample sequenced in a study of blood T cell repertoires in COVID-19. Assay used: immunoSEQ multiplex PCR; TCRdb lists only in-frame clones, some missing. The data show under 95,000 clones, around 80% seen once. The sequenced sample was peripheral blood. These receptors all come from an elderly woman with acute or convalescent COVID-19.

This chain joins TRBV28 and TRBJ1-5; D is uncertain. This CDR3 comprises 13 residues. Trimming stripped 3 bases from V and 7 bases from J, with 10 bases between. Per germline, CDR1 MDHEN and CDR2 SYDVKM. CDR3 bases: TGTGCCAGCAGTTTGGCAAAATGGCAGCCCCAGCATTTT. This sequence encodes CASSLAKWQPQHF.

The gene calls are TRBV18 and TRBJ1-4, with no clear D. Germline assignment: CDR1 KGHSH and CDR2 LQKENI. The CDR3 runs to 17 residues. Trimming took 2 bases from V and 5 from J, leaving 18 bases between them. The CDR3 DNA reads TGTGCCAGCTCACCAACGGCCGAGACAACGGTGAATGAAAAACTGTTTTTT. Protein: CASSPTAETTVNEKLFF.

CDR3 amino acids: CASRGTGGIGIGNTEAFF. DNA for the CDR3: TGTGCCAGCAGGGGGACAGGGGGCATTGGAATAGGGAACACTGAAGCTTTCTTT. The J gene is TRBJ1-1, the V gene TRBV28; 12 bases align to TRBD1. The germline CDR1 and CDR2 sequences are MDHEN and SYDVKM. V lost 6 bases to trimming and J lost 1 base; unmatched junction nucleotides: 12. The CDR3 is made up of 18 amino acids.

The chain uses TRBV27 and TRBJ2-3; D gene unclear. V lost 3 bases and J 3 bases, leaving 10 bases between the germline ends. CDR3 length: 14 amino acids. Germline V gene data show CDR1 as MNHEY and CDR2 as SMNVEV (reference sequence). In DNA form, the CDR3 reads TGTGCCAGCAGTTTCTACTCCACTACAGATACGCAGTATTTT. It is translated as CASSFYSTTDTQYF.

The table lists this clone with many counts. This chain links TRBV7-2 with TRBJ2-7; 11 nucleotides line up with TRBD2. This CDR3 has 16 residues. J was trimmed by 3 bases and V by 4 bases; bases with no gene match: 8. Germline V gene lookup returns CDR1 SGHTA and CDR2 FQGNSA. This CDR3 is CASSSYLTSGSYEQYF. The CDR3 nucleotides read TGTGCCAGCAGCTCCTACCTAACTAGCGGGAGCTACGAGCAGTACTTC.

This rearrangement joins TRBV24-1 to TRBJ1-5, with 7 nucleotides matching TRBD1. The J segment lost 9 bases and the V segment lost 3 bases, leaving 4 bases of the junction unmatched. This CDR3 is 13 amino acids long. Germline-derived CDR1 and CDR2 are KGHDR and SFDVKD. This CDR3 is CATSDQGVGPQHF. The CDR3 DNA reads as TGTGCCACCAGTGATCAGGGGGTAGGGCCCCAGCATTTT.

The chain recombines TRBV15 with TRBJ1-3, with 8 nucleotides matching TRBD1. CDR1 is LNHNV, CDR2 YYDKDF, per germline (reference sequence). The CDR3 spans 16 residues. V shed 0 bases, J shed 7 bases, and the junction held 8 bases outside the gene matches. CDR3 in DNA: TGTGCCACCAGCAGAGATGGACAGGGAACGAGGAACACCATATATTTT. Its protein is CATSRDGQGTRNTIYF.

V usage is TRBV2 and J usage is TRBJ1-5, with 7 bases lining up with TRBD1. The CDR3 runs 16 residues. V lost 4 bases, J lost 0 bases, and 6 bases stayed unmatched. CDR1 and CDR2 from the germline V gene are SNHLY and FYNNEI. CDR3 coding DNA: TGTGCCAGCAGTGGACGACAGGGTTCTAGCAATCAGCCCCAGCATTTT. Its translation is CASSGRQGSSNQPQHF.

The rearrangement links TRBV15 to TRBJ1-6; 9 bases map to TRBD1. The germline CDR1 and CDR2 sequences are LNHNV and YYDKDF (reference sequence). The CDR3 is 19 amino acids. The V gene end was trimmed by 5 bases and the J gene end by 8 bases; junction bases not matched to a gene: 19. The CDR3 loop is CATSPEGPRDRDLHSPLHF. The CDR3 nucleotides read TGTGCCACCAGCCCAGAAGGGCCCCGGGACAGGGATTTGCATTCACCCCTCCACTTT.

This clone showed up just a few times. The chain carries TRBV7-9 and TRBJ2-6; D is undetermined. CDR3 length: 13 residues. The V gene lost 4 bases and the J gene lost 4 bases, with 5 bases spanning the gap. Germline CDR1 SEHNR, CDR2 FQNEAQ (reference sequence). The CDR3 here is CASSYSGANVLTF. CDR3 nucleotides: TGTGCCAGCAGCTACTCAGGGGCCAACGTCCTGACTTTC.

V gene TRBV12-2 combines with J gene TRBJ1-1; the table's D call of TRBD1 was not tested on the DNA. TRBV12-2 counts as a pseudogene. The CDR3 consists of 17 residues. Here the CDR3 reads CASRPAKARQGRCVMIF. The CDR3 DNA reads TGTGCAAGTCGCCCAGCGAAGGCCCGTCAGGGTCGATGTGTGATGATCTTT.

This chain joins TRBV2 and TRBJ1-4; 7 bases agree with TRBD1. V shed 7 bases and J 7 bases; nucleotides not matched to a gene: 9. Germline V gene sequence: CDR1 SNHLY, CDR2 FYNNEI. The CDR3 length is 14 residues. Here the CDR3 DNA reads TGTGCCAGCATTACCGACAGGGCTGGTGAAAAACTGTTTTTT. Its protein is CASITDRAGEKLFF.

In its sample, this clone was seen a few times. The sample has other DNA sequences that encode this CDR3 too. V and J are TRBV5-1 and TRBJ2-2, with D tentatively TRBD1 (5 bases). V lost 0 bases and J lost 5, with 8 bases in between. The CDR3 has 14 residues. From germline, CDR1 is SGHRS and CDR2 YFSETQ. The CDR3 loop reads CASSLAQGTGELFF. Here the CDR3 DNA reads TGCGCCAGCAGCTTGGCTCAGGGAACCGGGGAGCTGTTTTTT.

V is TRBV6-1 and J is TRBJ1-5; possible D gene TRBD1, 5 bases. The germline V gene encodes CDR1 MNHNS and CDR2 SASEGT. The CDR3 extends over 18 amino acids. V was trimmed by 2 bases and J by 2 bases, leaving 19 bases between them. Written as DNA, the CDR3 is TGTGCCAGCAGTGAATCCGTTGTGAGGCAGGGTGGCAATCAGCCCCAGCATTTT. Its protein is CASSESVVRQGGNQPQHF.

Here the CDR3 reads CASSRTLQGDEQYF. The CDR3 DNA sequence: TGTGCCAGCAGTCGGACCTTACAGGGGGACGAGCAGTACTTC. The chain uses TRBV6-5 and TRBJ2-7; 8 positions match TRBD1. The CDR3 covers 14 residues. Germline values: CDR1 MNHEY, CDR2 SVGAGI. V was clipped by 5 bases and J by 5 bases; unmatched bases: 8.

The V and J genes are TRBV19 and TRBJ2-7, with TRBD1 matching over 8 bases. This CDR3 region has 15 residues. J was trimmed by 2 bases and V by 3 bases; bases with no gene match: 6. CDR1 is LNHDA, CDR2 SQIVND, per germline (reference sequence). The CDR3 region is CASSIMTGEAYEQYF. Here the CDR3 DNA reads TGTGCCAGTAGTATTATGACAGGGGAGGCCTACGAGCAGTACTTC.

The CDR3 DNA reads TGTGCCAGCAACGGACAGGGCTCCTACGAGCAGTACTTC. Protein product: CASNGQGSYEQYF. The chain employs TRBV2 and TRBJ2-7; 8 bases line up with TRBD1. With 7 bases clipped from V and 0 bases from J, the junction kept 2 bases outside the gene matches. The CDR3 contains 13 residues. Germline lookup yields CDR1 SNHLY and CDR2 FYNNEI.

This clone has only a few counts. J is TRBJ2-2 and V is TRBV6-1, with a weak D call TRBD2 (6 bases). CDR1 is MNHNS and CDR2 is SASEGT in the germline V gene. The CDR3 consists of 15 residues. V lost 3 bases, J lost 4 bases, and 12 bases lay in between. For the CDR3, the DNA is TGTGCCAGCAGTGAGGCGCTAGCGACCACCGGGGAGCTGTTTTTT. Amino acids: CASSEALATTGELFF.

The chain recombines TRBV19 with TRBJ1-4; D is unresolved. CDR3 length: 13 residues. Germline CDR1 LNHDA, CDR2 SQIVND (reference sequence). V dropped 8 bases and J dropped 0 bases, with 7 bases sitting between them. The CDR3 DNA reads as TGTGCCAGTGGGCAGGCAACTAATGAAAAACTGTTTTTT. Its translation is CASGQATNEKLFF.

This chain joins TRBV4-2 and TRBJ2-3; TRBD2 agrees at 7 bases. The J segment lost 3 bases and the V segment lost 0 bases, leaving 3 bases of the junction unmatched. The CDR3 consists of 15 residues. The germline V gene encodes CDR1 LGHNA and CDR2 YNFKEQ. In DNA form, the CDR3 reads TGTGCCAGCAGCCAAGATTGGGAGGGGACAGATACGCAGTATTTT. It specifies CASSQDWEGTDTQYF.

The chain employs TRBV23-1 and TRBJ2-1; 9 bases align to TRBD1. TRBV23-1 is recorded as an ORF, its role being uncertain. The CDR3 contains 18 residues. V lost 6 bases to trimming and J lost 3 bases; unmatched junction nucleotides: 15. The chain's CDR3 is CASRLDRGFFLFYNEQFF. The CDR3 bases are TGCGCCAGCAGGCTGGACAGGGGATTTTTCCTTTTCTACAATGAGCAGTTCTTC.

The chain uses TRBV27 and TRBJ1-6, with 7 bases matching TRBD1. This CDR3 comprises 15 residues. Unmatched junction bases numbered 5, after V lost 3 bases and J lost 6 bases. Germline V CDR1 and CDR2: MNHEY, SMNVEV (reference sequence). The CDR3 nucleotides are TGTGCCAGCAGTTTCTCCGGGACAGTTAATTCACCCCTCCACTTT. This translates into CASSFSGTVNSPLHF.

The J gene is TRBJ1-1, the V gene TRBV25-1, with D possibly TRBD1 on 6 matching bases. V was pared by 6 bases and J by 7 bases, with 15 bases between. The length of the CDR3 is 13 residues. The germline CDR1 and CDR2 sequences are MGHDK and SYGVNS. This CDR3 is CASRQGLGSEAFF. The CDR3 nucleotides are TGTGCCAGCAGACAGGGCCTTGGTAGTGAAGCTTTCTTT.

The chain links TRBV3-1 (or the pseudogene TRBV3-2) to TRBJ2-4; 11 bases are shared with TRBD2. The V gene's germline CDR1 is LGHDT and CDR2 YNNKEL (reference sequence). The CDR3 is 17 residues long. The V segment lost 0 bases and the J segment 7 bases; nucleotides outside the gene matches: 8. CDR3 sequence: CASSQETLAGGGNIQYF. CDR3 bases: TGTGCCAGCAGCCAAGAAACGCTAGCGGGGGGAGGGAACATTCAGTACTTC.